Listed here are 21 T cell receptor beta chains from one sample, sequenced in a study of PD-1 blockade in classical Hodgkin lymphoma. Indicated time point: cycle 4 day 1 (C4D1), after 6 weeks of nivolumab. In every patient, relapse followed autologous stem cell transplantation, while exposure to brentuximab vedotin differed. The method was immunoSEQ multiplex PCR; TCRdb's version includes in-frame clones alone and lacks a portion of them. The sample yields 15,000 to 20,000 clones, about 77% seen once. The sample consisted of peripheral blood mononuclear cells (PBMCs), taken before the fourth cycle of nivolumab. These receptors were taken from a human donor with classical Hodgkin lymphoma.

V is TRBV28 and J is TRBJ1-1; no reliable D call. This CDR3 comprises 15 residues. The germline gives CDR1 MDHEN, CDR2 SYDVKM. V was clipped by 2 bases and J by 11 bases, with 21 bases between them. The CDR3 nucleotides read TGTGCCAGCAGTTTAGATAGGTGGCAGTTCCGGGGTGCTTTCTTT. Its protein is CASSLDRWQFRGAFF.

J is TRBJ2-4 and V is TRBV23-1; D is possibly TRBD2 (5 bases). TRBV23-1 is flagged as an ORF with uncertain function. Deletions cut 0 bases from V and 9 bases from J, with 12 bases between. This CDR3 has 14 amino acids. CDR3 sequence: CASSQSRQEVIQYF. For the CDR3, the DNA is TGCGCCAGCAGTCAATCTAGGCAGGAGGTCATTCAGTACTTC.

The chain combines TRBV21-1 with TRBJ2-3; the table's D gene call, TRBD2, was not cross checked with the DNA. TRBV21-1 is listed as a pseudogene. The length of the CDR3 is 15 residues. The CDR3: CASSKVYGVTDTQYF. DNA for the CDR3: TGTGCCAGCAGCAAAGTGTACGGGGTCACAGATACGCAGTATTTT.

CDR3: CASKGLANYEQYF. In nucleotides, the CDR3 is TGTGCCAGCAAGGGACTAGCAAACTACGAGCAGTACTTC. This chain joins TRBV6-5 and TRBJ2-7, with TRBD2 matching over 9 bases. Germline trimming cut 7 bases from V and 3 bases from J; bases unmatched to any gene: 4. The CDR3 extends over 13 amino acids. Germline values: CDR1 MNHEY, CDR2 SVGAGI.

This rearrangement joins TRBV27 to TRBJ1-5; TRBD1 is a possible D gene (6 bases). Germline CDR1 MNHEY, CDR2 SMNVEV (reference sequence). Trimming took off 3 bases at V and 5 bases at J, with 11 bases between the two ends. The CDR3 totals 14 residues. The CDR3 spells CASSFTGRDQPQHF. As DNA, the CDR3 is TGTGCCAGCAGTTTCACAGGGCGAGATCAGCCCCAGCATTTT.

The chain employs TRBV6-5 and TRBJ1-5; D unclear. This CDR3 is built from 14 residues. V was shortened by 2 bases and J by 4 bases, with 9 bases between the two germline ends. Per germline, CDR1 MNHEY and CDR2 SVGAGI. CDR3 bases: TGTGCCAGCAGTTACGGTGGGCAGAATCAGCCCCAGCATTTT. It yields the protein CASSYGGQNQPQHF.

This clone came up a few times. This rearrangement joins TRBV19 to TRBJ1-6; D is unresolved. Germline V gives CDR1 LNHDA, CDR2 SQIVND (reference sequence). The CDR3 length is 14 residues. Trimming cost V 7 bases and J 7 bases, with 14 bases left between them. In DNA, the CDR3 is TGTGCCAGTACATGGTTAGGTGGCAATTCACCCCTCCACTTT. It is translated as CASTWLGGNSPLHF.

The chain's CDR3 is CASNFRGGNTIYF. The CDR3 nucleotides read TGTGCCAGCAACTTCAGAGGGGGAAACACCATATATTTT. This chain uses TRBV28 with TRBJ1-3; D not resolved. The germline V and J ends were trimmed by 7 bases and 4 bases, with 11 bases remaining between them. Germline values: CDR1 MDHEN, CDR2 SYDVKM. The CDR3 runs to 13 residues.

In its sample, this clone is medium-sized. The V call is TRBV6-9, the J call TRBJ1-1, with a weak D call TRBD1 (6 bases). Trimming pared 3 bases from V and 6 bases from J, leaving 14 bases between. Germline V gene sequence: CDR1 MNHGY, CDR2 SVAAGI. The CDR3 is 14 residues long. CDR3 sequence reads: CASSYTGRIAEAFF. The CDR3, as DNA: TGTGCCAGCAGTTACACAGGGAGGATCGCTGAAGCTTTCTTT.

This clone was detected a few times. Germline is not matched at one junction end, which may reflect a read error. The chain couples TRBV5-4 to TRBJ2-2; 8 bases match TRBD2. Germline loops: CDR1 SGHNT, CDR2 YYREEE (reference sequence). This CDR3 region has 17 residues. This CDR3 reads CASSQDRFGGENGELFF. For the CDR3, the DNA is TGCGCCAGCAGCCAAGATCGTTTCGGGGGGGAGAACGGGGAGCTGTTTTTT.

The genes are TRBV7-9 and TRBJ1-1; no definite D call. Trimming left V 4 bases short and J 5 bases short, with 11 bases between. CDR3 length: 13 residues. CDR1 SEHNR and CDR2 FQNEAQ come from the germline V gene (reference sequence). The CDR3 reads CASSWASGTEAFF. CDR3 nucleotide sequence: TGTGCCAGCAGCTGGGCTTCGGGGACTGAAGCTTTCTTT.

The chain employs TRBV6-6 and TRBJ1-5; 9 bases match TRBD1. Germline values: CDR1 MNHNY, CDR2 SVGAGI (reference sequence). J was trimmed by 2 bases and V by 7 bases; bases with no gene match: 9. The CDR3 runs 16 residues. CDR3: CASNPDRGYGNQPQHF. The CDR3 coding sequence is TGTGCCAGCAACCCGGACAGGGGATACGGCAATCAGCCCCAGCATTTT.

This clone appeared once. V is TRBV11-2 and J is TRBJ1-6; TRBD1 might be the D (5 bases). The CDR3 consists of 14 residues. With 1 base removed from V and 7 bases from J, the gap between germline ends came to 8 bases. Germline CDR1 and CDR2: SGHAT and FQNNGV. The CDR3 sequence: CASSLAKGNSPLHF. The CDR3, as DNA: TGTGCCAGCAGCTTAGCCAAGGGGAATTCACCCCTCCACTTT.

The chain carries TRBV9 and TRBJ2-7; 11 bases fit TRBD2. Looked up from germline, CDR1 is SGDLS and CDR2 is YYNGEE. The CDR3 has 15 residues. Trimming cost V 4 bases and J 0 bases; bases outside gene matches: 3. CDR3: CASSLGLAASYEQYF. Written as DNA, the CDR3 is TGTGCCAGCAGCTTGGGACTAGCGGCCTCCTACGAGCAGTACTTC.

V usage is TRBV5-1 and J usage is TRBJ2-1; 11 nucleotides match TRBD2. There are 16 residues in the CDR3. V trimming: 0 bases; J trimming: 3 bases; junction bases outside the gene matches: 2. In germline, CDR1 is SGHRS, CDR2 YFSETQ. This chain's CDR3 is CASSLAGLAGYNEQFF. The CDR3 bases are TGCGCCAGCAGCTTGGCCGGACTAGCGGGCTACAATGAGCAGTTCTTC.

V and J are TRBV2 and TRBJ2-2; D possibly corresponds to TRBD1 (7 bases). V shed 6 bases and J shed 5 bases, with 13 bases lying between them. The length of the CDR3 is 14 residues. From germline, CDR1 is SNHLY and CDR2 FYNNEI. In DNA, the CDR3 is TGTGCCAGCAGGTACAGGGGAGGAACCGGGGAGCTGTTTTTT. This gives the protein CASRYRGGTGELFF.

J is TRBJ2-1 and V is TRBV19, with 13 bases matching TRBD2. J was trimmed by 13 bases and V by 5 bases; bases with no gene match: 14. The germline gives CDR1 LNHDA, CDR2 SQIVND (reference sequence). The CDR3 covers 16 residues. CDR3 nucleotides: TGTGCCAGTAGTTTCCTGGGGACTAGCGGGAATCACCGTCAGTTCTTC. This encodes CASSFLGTSGNHRQFF.

V usage is TRBV4-1 and J usage is TRBJ1-1; D not resolved. Trimming cost V 0 bases and J 5 bases, with 7 bases left between them. CDR1 is MGHRA and CDR2 is YSYEKL in the germline V gene. This CDR3 region has 13 residues. The CDR3 nucleotides read TGCGCCAGCAGCCAAGAAGTGGGTACTGAAGCTTTCTTT. It yields the protein CASSQEVGTEAFF.

This clone appeared once. The gene calls are TRBV11-2 and TRBJ1-1; no firm D call. Germline V gene data show CDR1 as SGHAT and CDR2 as FQNNGV. The CDR3 is 13 residues long. The V and J ends lost 6 bases and 4 bases respectively, with 12 bases between them. This chain's CDR3 is CASSYTLSTEAFF. The CDR3 nucleotides are TGTGCCAGCAGTTACACATTGAGCACTGAAGCTTTCTTT.

This clone was observed a single time. CDR3 DNA sequence: TGCGCCAGCAGCCCGGGGGGGCTCACAGATACGCAGTATTTT. Its protein product is CASSPGGLTDTQYF. The chain links TRBV4-3 to TRBJ2-3, with 8 bases fitting TRBD2. The CDR3 is 14 amino acids. Germline V CDR1 and CDR2: LGHNA, YSLEER. The ends lost 4 bases at V and 2 bases at J; junction bases unmatched: 2.

The chain employs TRBV28 and TRBJ2-1; a possible D gene is TRBD2 (5 bases). The V gene lost 5 bases and the J gene lost 4 bases, with 18 bases spanning the gap. CDR1 is MDHEN, CDR2 SYDVKM, per germline. The CDR3 has 16 residues. The CDR3: CASSILSSASYNEQFF. The CDR3 coding sequence is TGTGCCAGCAGTATCCTCAGTAGCGCCTCTTACAATGAGCAGTTCTTC.